The following is a TCR beta chain sequence with its context. This sample is drawn from a study of shared clonotypes between healthy human individuals. Germline V lookup: CDR1 SGDLS, CDR2 YYNGEE. The CDR3 length is 13 residues. Trimming stripped 1 base from V and 4 bases from J, with 8 bases between. Researchers ran the assay at a deep level. Genomic DNA of each subset was evenly split across several immunoSEQ plates. Original processing notes: ImmunoSEQ yielded junction-only sequences lacking quality scores, so filtering differed. Profiling relied on immunoSEQ multiplex PCR, and the TCRdb table lists in-frame clones only, not all of them. V and J calls and clone size are copied from that table; D and trimming were computed from the DNA. Among over a million clones listed, about 80% were seen once.

Material for sequencing was memory CD4+ T cells from PBMCs. Indicated subset: CD45RA-negative fraction. This clonotype was sampled from a man between 18 and 35 years old in good health. Some clones in this sample may be carry-over from other donors' samples. The chain links TRBV9 to TRBJ2-5, with unresolved D. The CDR3 bases are TGTGCCAGCAGCGTAAGTAGGGCAGAGACCCAGTACTTC. Translation: CASSVSRAETQYF.